The clone carrying this TCR beta chain has a single count. Its antigen is not identified. The data were produced by immunoSEQ multiplex PCR, yet TCRdb's version contains in-frame clones alone and is incomplete. The sample contains 35,000 to 55,000 clones, 60% to 80% of which appear only once. These data are taken from a study of cytotoxic CD8 clonotypes in ibrutinib-treated CLL. Findings and caveats of the study: Clonality was higher at ibrutinib response and returned toward baseline at progression.

V was clipped by 5 bases and J by 7 bases, with 11 bases between them. The CDR3 sequence is 13 residues long. The germline V gene encodes CDR1 SEHNR and CDR2 FQNEAQ (reference sequence). The sequencing used PBMCs, collected after 12 months of ibrutinib treatment. The rearrangement uses TRBV7-9 and TRBJ1-4; D unclear. This clonotype originated in a human donor with chronic lymphocytic leukemia. The CDR3 region has the DNA TGTGCCAGCAGCACCGAAACGGGTGAAAAACTGTTTTTT. This sequence encodes CASSTETGEKLFF.